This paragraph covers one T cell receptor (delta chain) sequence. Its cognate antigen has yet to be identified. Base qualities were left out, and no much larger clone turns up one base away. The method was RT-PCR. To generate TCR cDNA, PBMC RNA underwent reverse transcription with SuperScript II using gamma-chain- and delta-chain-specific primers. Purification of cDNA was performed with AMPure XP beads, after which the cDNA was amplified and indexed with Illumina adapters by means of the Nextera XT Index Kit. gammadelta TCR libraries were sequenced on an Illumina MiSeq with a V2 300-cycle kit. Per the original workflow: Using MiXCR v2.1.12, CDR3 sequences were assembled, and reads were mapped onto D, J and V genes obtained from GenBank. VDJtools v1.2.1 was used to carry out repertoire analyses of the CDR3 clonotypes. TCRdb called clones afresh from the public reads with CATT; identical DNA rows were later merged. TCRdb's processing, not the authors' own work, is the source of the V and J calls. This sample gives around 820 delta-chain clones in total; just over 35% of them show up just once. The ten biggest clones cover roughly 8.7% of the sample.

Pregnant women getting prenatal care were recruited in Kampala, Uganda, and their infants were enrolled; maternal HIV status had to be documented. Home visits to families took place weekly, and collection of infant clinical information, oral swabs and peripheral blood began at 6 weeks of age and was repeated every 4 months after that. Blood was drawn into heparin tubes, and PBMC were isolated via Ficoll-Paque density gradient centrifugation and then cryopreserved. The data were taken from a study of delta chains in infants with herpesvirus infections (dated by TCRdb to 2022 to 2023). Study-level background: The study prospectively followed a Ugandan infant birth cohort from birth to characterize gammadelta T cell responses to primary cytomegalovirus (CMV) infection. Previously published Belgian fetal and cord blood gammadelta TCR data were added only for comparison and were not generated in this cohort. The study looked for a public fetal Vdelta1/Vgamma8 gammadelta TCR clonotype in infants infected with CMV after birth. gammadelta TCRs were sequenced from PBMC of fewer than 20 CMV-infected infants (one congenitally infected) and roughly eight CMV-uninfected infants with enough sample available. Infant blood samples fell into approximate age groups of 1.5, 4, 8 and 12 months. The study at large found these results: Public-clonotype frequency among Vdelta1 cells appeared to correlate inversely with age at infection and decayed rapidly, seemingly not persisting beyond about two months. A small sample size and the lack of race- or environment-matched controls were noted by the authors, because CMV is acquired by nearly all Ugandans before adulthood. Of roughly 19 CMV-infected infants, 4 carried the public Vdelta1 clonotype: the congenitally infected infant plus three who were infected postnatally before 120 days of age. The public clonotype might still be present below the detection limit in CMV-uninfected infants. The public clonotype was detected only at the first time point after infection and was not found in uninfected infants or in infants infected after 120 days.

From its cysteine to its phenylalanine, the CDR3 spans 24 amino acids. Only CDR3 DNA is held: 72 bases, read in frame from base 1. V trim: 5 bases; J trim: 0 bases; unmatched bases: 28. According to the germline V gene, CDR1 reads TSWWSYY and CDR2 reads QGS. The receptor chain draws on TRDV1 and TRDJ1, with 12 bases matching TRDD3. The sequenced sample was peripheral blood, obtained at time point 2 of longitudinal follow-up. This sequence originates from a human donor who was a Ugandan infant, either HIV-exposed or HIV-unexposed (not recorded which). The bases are TGTGCTCTTGGGAGAGGACTTGGACTATGGGGGTTTACTGGGGGATACCCGTACACCGATAAACTCATCTTT. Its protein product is CALGRGLGLWGFTGGYPYTDKLIF.